The clone carrying this T cell receptor (beta chain) was seen more than once but under ten times. Its antigen is not identified. Stated time point: patch test 3, about 24 weeks after DPC sensitization. Treatment reported: therapeutic diphenylcyclopropenone sensitization with weekly scalp DPC. Donors, patients with alopecia ranging from 18 to 70 years old and judged suitable for DPC, provided samples. This entry belongs to a study of human T cells and chemical hapten exposure. Whole-study results and caveats: There were significantly more large CDR3 similarity clusters among expanded TCRs than among controls. Alopecia was present in the donors, so their immune response may differ from healthy people's.

In TCRdb, the RACE reads were re-called with MiXCR into one record per CDR3 protein. There are 95,000 to 150,000 distinct CDR3 sequences in the sample; approximately 10% occur only once, and approximately 2.5% lies in the top ten. This sequence was found in a woman between 45 and 65 years old with alopecia areata. Some clones in this sample may be carry-over from other donors' samples. Sequenced here: whole blood, sampled in connection with sensitization to the hapten diphenylcyclopropenone (DPC).

The CDR3 DNA reads TGTGCCAGCAGCTTAGAAGTATCCAGGCACACTGAAGCTTTCTTT. Protein: CASSLEVSRHTEAFF. The V and J genes are TRBV7-9 and TRBJ1-1; D uncertain. The CDR3 sequence is 15 residues long. Trimming pared 1 base from V and 3 bases from J, leaving 12 bases between. From germline, CDR1 is SEHNR and CDR2 FQNEAQ (reference sequence).